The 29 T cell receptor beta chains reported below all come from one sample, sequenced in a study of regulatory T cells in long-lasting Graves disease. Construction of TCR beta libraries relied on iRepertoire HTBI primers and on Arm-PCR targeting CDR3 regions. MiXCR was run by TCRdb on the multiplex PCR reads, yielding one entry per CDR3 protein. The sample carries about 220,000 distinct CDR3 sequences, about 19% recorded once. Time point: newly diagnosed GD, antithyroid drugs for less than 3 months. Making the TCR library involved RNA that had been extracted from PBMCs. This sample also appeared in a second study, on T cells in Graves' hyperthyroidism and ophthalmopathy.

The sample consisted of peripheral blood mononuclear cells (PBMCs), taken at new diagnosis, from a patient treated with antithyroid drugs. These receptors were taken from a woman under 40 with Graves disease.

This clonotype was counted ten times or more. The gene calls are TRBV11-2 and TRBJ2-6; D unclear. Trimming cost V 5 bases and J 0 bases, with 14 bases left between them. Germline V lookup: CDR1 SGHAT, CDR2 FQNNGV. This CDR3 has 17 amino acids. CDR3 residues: CASSPYAGSSGANVLTF. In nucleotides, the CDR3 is TGTGCCAGCAGCCCGTATGCCGGCAGCTCTGGGGCCAACGTCCTGACTTTC.

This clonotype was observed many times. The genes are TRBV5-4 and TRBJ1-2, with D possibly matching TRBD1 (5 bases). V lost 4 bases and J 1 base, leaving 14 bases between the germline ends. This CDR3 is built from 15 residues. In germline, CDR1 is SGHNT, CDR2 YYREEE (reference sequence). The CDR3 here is CASSLGRSDNYGYTF. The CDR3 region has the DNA TGTGCCAGCAGCCTGGGACGGTCGGATAACTATGGCTACACCTTC. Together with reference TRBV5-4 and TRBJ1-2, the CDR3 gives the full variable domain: ETGVTQSPTHLIKTRGQQVTLRCSSQSGHNTVSWYQQALGQGPQFIFQYYREEENGRGNFPPRFSGLQFPNYSSELNVNALELDDSALYLCASSLGRSDNYGYTFGSGTRLTVV.

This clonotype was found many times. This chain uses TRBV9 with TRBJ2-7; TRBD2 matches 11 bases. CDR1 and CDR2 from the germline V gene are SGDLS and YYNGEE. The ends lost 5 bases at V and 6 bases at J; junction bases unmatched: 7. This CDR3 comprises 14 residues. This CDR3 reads CASSLALAGAEQYF. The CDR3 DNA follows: TGTGCCAGCAGTCTAGCACTAGCGGGAGCCGAGCAGTACTTC.

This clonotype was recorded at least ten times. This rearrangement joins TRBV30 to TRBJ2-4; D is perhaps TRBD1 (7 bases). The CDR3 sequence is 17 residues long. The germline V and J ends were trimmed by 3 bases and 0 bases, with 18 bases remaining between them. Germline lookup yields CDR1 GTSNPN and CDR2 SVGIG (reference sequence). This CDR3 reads CAWRGGQSSLAKNIQYF. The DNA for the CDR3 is TGTGCCTGGAGGGGGGGACAGTCCTCTTTAGCCAAAAACATTCAGTACTTC.

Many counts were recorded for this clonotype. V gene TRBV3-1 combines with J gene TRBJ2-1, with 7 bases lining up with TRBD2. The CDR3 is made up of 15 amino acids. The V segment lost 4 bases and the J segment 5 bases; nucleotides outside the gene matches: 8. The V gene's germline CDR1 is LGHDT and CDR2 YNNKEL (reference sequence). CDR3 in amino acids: CASSRWASGDNEQFF. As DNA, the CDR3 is TGTGCCAGCAGCCGCTGGGCTAGCGGAGACAATGAGCAGTTCTTC.

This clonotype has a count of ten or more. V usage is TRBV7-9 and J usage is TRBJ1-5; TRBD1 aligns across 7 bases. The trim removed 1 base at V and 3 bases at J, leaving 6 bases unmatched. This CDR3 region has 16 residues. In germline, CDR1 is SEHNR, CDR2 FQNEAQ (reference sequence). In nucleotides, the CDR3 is TGTGCCAGCAGCTTAGGCGGGACAGTTTACAATCAGCCCCAGCATTTT. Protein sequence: CASSLGGTVYNQPQHF.

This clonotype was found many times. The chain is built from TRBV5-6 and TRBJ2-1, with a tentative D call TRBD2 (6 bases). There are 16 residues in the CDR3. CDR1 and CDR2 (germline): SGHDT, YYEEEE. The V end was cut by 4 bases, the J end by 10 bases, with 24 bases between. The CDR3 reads CASSRGDRGSWSEQFF. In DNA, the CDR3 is TGTGCCAGCAGCCGGGGCGACCGGGGGTCATGGTCGGAGCAGTTCTTC.

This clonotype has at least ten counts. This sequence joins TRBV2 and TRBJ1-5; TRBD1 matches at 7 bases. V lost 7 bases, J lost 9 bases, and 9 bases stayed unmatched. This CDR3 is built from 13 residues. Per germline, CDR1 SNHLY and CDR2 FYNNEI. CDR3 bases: TGTGCCAGCACCTGGGACAGCTTCGGGCCCCAGCATTTT. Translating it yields CASTWDSFGPQHF.

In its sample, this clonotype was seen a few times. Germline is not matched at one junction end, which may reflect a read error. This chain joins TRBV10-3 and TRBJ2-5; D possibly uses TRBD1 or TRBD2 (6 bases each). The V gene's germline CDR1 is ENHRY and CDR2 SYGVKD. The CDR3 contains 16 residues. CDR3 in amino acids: CAISPGRGRGGEAQYF. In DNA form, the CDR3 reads TGTGCCATCAGCCCCGGACGGGGGCGAGGTGGAGAGGCCCAGTACTTC.

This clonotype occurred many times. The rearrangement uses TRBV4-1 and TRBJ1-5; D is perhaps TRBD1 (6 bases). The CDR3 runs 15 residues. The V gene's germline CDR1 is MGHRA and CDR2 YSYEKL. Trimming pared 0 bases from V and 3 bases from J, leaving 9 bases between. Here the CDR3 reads CASSQEDSLNQPQHF. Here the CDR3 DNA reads TGCGCCAGCAGCCAAGAGGACAGCCTCAATCAGCCCCAGCATTTT.

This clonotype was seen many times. CDR3 sequence reads: CASSQDRVRGISGNTIYF. CDR3 coding DNA: TGTGCCAGCAGCCAAGATAGGGTTCGGGGGATCTCTGGAAACACCATATATTTT. The chain has TRBV3-1 and TRBJ1-3; the D gene is possibly TRBD1 (5 bases). The CDR3 has 18 amino acids. Trimming removed 0 bases at V and 0 bases at J, with 15 bases between. Germline V gives CDR1 LGHDT, CDR2 YNNKEL (reference sequence).

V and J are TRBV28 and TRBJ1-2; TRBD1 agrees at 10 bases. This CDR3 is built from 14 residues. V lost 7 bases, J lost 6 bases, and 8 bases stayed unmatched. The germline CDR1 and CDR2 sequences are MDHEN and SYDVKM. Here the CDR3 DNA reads TGTGCCAGCATAAGGGGACAGGGGACAGATGGCTACACCTTC. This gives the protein CASIRGQGTDGYTF.

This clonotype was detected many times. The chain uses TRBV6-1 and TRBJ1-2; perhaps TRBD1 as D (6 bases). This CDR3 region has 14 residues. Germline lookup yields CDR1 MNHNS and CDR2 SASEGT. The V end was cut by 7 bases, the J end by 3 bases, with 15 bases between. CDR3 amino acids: CASKPTGRDYGYTF. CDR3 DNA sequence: TGTGCCAGCAAACCTACAGGGAGGGACTATGGCTACACCTTC.

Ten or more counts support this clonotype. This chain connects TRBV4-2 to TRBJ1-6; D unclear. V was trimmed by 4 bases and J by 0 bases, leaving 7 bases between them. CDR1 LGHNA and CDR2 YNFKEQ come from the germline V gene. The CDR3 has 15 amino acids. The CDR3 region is CASSPESSYNSPLHF. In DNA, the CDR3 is TGTGCCAGCAGCCCCGAGAGCTCCTATAATTCACCCCTCCACTTT.

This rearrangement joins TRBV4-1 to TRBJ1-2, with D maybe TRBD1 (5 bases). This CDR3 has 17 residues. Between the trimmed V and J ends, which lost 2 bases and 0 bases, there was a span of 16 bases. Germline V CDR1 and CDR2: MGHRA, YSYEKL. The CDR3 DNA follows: TGCGCCAGCAGCCAACTCCTCCGGGACCGGGCTAACTATGGCTACACCTTC. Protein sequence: CASSQLLRDRANYGYTF.

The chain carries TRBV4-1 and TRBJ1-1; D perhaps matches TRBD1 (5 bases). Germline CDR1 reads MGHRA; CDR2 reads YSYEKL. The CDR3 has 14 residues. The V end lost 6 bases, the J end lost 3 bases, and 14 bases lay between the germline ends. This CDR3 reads CASRPGQLDTEAFF. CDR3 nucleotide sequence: TGCGCCAGCAGGCCCGGACAATTAGACACTGAAGCTTTCTTT.

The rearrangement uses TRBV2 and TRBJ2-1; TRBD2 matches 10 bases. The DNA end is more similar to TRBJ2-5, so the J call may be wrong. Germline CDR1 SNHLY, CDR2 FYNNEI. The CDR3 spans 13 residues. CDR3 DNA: TGTGCCAGCAGTGGGGGACTAGCGCAGACCCAGTACTTC. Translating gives CASSGGLAQTQYF.

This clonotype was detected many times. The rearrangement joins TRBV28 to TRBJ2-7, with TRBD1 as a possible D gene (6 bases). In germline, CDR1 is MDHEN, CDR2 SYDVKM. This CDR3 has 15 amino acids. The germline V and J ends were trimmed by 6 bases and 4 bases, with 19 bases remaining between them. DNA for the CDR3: TGTGCCAGCAGGCGGGTACAGGGTTGGTCTTACGAGCAGTACTTC. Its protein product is CASRRVQGWSYEQYF.

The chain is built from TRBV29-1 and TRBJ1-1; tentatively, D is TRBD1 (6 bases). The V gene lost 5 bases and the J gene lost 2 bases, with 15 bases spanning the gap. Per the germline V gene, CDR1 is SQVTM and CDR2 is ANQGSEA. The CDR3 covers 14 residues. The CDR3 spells CSVLSRDKNTEAFF. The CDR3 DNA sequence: TGCAGCGTTCTCAGCCGGGACAAAAACACTGAAGCTTTCTTT.

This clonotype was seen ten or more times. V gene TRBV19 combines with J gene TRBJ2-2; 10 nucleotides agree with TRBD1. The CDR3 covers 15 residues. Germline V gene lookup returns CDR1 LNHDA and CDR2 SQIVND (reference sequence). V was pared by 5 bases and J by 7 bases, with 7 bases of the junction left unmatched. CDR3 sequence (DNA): TGTGCCAGTAGTTCCGGACAGGGGGGCGTCGGGGAGCTGTTTTTT. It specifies CASSSGQGGVGELFF.

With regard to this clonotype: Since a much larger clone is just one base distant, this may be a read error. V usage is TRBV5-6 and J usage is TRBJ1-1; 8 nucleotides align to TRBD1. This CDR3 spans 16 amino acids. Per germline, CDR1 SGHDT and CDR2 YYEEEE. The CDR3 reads CASSPRTGRGVADAFF. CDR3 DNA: TGTGCCAGCAGCCCCCGGACAGGGAGAGGGGTGGCTGATGCTTTCTTT.

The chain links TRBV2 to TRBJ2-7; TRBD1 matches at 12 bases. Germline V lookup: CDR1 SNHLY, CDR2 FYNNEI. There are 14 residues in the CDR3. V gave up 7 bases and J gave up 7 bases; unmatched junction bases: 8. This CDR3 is CASTPGQGAREQYF. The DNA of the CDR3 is TGTGCCAGCACCCCGGGACAGGGGGCGCGAGAGCAGTACTTC.

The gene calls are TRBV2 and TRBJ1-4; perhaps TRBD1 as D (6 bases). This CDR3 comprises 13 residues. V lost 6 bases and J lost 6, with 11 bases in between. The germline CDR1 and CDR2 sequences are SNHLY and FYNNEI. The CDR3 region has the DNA TGTGCCAGCAGGGGGGGCGCGGATGAAAAACTGTTTTTT. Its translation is CASRGGADEKLFF. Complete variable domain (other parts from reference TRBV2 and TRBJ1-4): EPEVTQTPSHQVTQMGQEVILRCVPISNHLYFYWYRQILGQKVEFLVSFYNNEISEKSEIFDDQFSVERPDGSNFTLKIRSTKLEDSAMYFCASRGGADEKLFFGSGTQLSVL.

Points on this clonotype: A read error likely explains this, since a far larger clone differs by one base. Here the CDR3 DNA reads TGTGCCTGCAGTTCCGGGACAGGGGCGTACGAGCAGTACTTC. This gives the protein CACSSGTGAYEQYF. The chain couples TRBV28 to TRBJ2-7; 10 positions agree with TRBD1. Per germline, CDR1 MDHEN and CDR2 SYDVKM. This CDR3 is built from 14 residues.

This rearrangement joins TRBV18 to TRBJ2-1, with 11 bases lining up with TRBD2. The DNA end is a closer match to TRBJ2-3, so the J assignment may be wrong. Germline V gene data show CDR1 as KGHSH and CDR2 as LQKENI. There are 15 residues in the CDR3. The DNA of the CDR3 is TGTGCCAGCTCACCACCGTCACTAGCGGGAGACACGCAGTATTTT. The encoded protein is CASSPPSLAGDTQYF.

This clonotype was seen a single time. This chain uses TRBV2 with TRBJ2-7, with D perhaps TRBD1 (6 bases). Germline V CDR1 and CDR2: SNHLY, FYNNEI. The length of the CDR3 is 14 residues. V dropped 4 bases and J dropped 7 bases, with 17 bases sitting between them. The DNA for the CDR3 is TGTGCCAGCAGTGGGGCAGGGGAAACCCTGGAGCAGTACTTC. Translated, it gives CASSGAGETLEQYF.

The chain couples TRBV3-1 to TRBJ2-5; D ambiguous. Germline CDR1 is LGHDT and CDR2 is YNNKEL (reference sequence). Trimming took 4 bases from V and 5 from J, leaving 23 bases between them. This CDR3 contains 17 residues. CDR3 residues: CASSRVRFGMVGETQYF. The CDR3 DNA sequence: TGTGCCAGCAGCCGAGTCCGTTTTGGAATGGTTGGGGAGACCCAGTACTTC.

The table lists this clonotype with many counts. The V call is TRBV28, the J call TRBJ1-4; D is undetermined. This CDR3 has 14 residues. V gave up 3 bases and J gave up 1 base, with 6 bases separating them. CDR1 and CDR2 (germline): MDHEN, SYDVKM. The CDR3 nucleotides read TGTGCCAGCAGTTTGGACGTAACTAATGAAAAACTGTTTTTT. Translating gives CASSLDVTNEKLFF.

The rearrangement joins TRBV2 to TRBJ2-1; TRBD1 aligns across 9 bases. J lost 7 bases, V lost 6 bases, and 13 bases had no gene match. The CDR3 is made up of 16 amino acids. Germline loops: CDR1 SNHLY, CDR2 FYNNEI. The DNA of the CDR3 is TGTGCCAGCAGCGTAGGGCTCGACAGGGGGTCGAATGAGCAGTTCTTC. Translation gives CASSVGLDRGSNEQFF. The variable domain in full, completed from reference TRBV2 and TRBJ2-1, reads EPEVTQTPSHQVTQMGQEVILRCVPISNHLYFYWYRQILGQKVEFLVSFYNNEISEKSEIFDDQFSVERPDGSNFTLKIRSTKLEDSAMYFCASSVGLDRGSNEQFFGPGTRLTVL.